This TCR beta chain was sequenced in a study of T cell responses to AZD1222 COVID-19 vaccine. The study's findings and limits: It was only a handful of AZD1222 recipients who were seropositive at baseline.

Turning to this clone: Its matching antigen is unknown.

TCRdb's table, derived via immunoSEQ multiplex PCR, lists solely in-frame clones and lacks some. This table holds 150,000 or so clones, 92% found once. Trimming removed 1 base at V and 5 bases at J, with 8 bases between. There are 13 residues in the CDR3. Sequenced material: peripheral blood, taken 28 days after the second AZD1222 dose. The receptor's source is an adult who received the AZD1222 COVID-19 vaccine. The V call is TRBV12-3 or TRBV12-4, the J call TRBJ1-2; D not certain. Here the CDR3 DNA reads TGTGCCAGCAGTTTAGAGGGATGGTATGGCTACACCTTC. It specifies CASSLEGWYGYTF.